The 23 T cell receptor beta chains below come from one sample, sequenced in a study of OX40 agonist ivuxolimab in advanced cancers. Only in-frame clones appear in the TCRdb table, and some are missing; sequencing was by immunoSEQ multiplex PCR. Altogether about 78,000 clones are present, less than 85% being singletons, with the ten largest covering approximately 0.44%. Sequencing used CD4+ or CD8+ T cells sorted from blood, obtained in a trial of the OX40 agonist ivuxolimab. The receptor source for this set is an adult with an advanced solid tumor such as melanoma, head and neck, liver or kidney cancer.

V and J are TRBV7-3 and TRBJ2-1; D is undetermined. V was shortened by 1 base and J by 8 bases, with 6 bases between the two germline ends. The CDR3 length is 12 residues. CDR1 and CDR2 from the germline V gene are SGHTA and FQGTGA. The DNA of the CDR3 is TGTGCCAGCAGCTTAAGTTTTGATGAGCAGTTCTTC. Protein sequence: CASSLSFDEQFF.

J is TRBJ2-3 and V is TRBV7-9; D is tentatively TRBD1 or TRBD2 (6 bases each). The CDR3 runs to 15 residues. Per germline, CDR1 SEHNR and CDR2 FQNEAQ (reference sequence). Trimming took 3 bases from V and 5 from J, leaving 15 bases between them. The DNA of the CDR3 is TGTGCCAGCAGCTTGATAAGGGGGGCGGGAGATACGCAGTATTTT. Residues: CASSLIRGAGDTQYF.

There are a few counts of this clone. The V call is TRBV6-5, the J call TRBJ2-7; the match to TRBD2 covers 8 bases. V dropped 4 bases and J dropped 4; count of bases not matched to a gene: 9. The germline gives CDR1 MNHEY, CDR2 SVGAGI. This CDR3 is 15 amino acids long. CDR3: CASSSGGRPDYEQYF. CDR3 coding DNA: TGTGCCAGCAGTTCGGGCGGGAGGCCAGATTACGAGCAGTACTTC.

The chain is built from TRBV5-1 and TRBJ1-1; 7 nucleotides align to TRBD1. Germline V CDR1 and CDR2: SGHRS, YFSETQ. V was clipped by 0 bases and J by 8 bases; unmatched bases: 4. The CDR3 covers 13 residues. CDR3 coding DNA: TGCGCCAGCAGCTTGGAGGGGGGACAGGAAGCTTTCTTT. Amino acids: CASSLEGGQEAFF.

This chain connects TRBV28 to TRBJ1-6; the D is unclear. CDR1 is MDHEN, CDR2 SYDVKM, per germline. V gave up 6 bases and J gave up 16 bases, with 16 bases separating them. The CDR3 loop spans 12 amino acids. CDR3 nucleotide sequence: TGTGCCAGCAGCGGATTCCGGAACCGACTCCACTTT. Its translation: CASSGFRNRLHF.

This chain connects TRBV5-4 to TRBJ2-3; unclear D gene. The CDR3 is made up of 14 amino acids. In germline, CDR1 is SGHNT, CDR2 YYREEE (reference sequence). Trimming took off 0 bases at V and 2 bases at J, with 7 bases between the two ends. The CDR3 loop is CASSLDRLTDTQYF. DNA of the CDR3: TGTGCCAGCAGCTTGGACAGACTCACAGATACGCAGTATTTT.

There are a few counts of this clone. This rearrangement joins TRBV6-6 to TRBJ1-1; 9 bases map to TRBD1. There are 14 residues in the CDR3. The V gene end was trimmed by 6 bases and the J gene end by 4 bases; junction bases not matched to a gene: 6. Germline values: CDR1 MNHNY, CDR2 SVGAGI (reference sequence). CDR3 in amino acids: CASRKGQGLTEAFF. CDR3 coding DNA: TGTGCCAGCAGGAAGGGACAGGGTCTCACTGAAGCTTTCTTT.

The rearrangement joins TRBV7-2 to TRBJ1-3; 9 nucleotides agree with TRBD1. The CDR3 has 16 residues. J lost 2 bases, V lost 5 bases, and 7 bases had no gene match. Germline V CDR1 and CDR2: SGHTA, FQGNSA. In nucleotides, the CDR3 is TGTGCCAGCAGCACCCACGGGACAGGGACTGGAAACACCATATATTTT. It specifies CASSTHGTGTGNTIYF.

This clone was recorded a few times. The chain couples TRBV2 to TRBJ1-2, with 10 bases matching TRBD1. This CDR3 is 15 amino acids long. V was pared by 3 bases and J by 7 bases, with 8 bases of the junction left unmatched. Per germline, CDR1 SNHLY and CDR2 FYNNEI. CDR3 sequence: CASSDGDRGSGGYTF. CDR3 coding DNA: TGTGCCAGCAGTGACGGGGACAGGGGATCCGGTGGCTACACCTTC.

The rearrangement uses TRBV28 and TRBJ1-5, with D possibly TRBD1 on 6 matching bases. Trimming removed 1 base from V and 3 bases from J, with 19 bases in between. The CDR3 extends over 18 amino acids. CDR1 MDHEN and CDR2 SYDVKM come from the germline V gene. The CDR3 sequence: CASSLSGRGLIDNQPQHF. The CDR3 DNA is TGTGCCAGCAGTTTATCCGGCAGGGGACTTATTGACAATCAGCCCCAGCATTTT.

This clone appeared a few times. The V and J genes are TRBV28 and TRBJ2-2; no definite D call. Germline loops: CDR1 MDHEN, CDR2 SYDVKM. The length of the CDR3 is 14 residues. The V end was cut by 6 bases, the J end by 1 base, with 9 bases between. The CDR3 sequence is CASRINGNTGELFF. The CDR3 coding sequence is TGTGCCAGCAGGATAAATGGGAACACCGGGGAGCTGTTTTTT. Together with reference TRBV28 and TRBJ2-2, the CDR3 gives the full variable domain: DVKVTQSSRYLVKRTGEKVFLECVQDMDHENMFWYRQDPGLGLRLIYFSYDVKMKEKGDIPEGYSVSREKKERFSLILESASTNQTSMYLCASRINGNTGELFFGEGSRLTVL.

This clone was detected only a few times. The DNA for the CDR3 is TGTGCCAGCAGCTTGTTGGGCAGGGTCGGCGGGGAGCTGTTTTTT. Its protein is CASSLLGRVGGELFF. V and J are TRBV5-4 and TRBJ2-2; maybe TRBD1 (5 bases). The CDR3 is 15 residues long. Looked up from germline, CDR1 is SGHNT and CDR2 is YYREEE (reference sequence). Trimming shortened V by 1 base and J by 7 bases, and 14 bases separated the two germline ends.

The chain carries TRBV7-8 and TRBJ2-1; TRBD2 agrees at 7 bases. Trimming removed 2 bases from V and 8 bases from J; junction bases left unmatched: 9. The CDR3 is 15 residues long. Germline V lookup: CDR1 SGHVS, CDR2 FQNEAQ. CDR3 in DNA: TGTGCCAGCAGCTTATCACTAGCGAGGACCCATGAGCAGTTCTTC. Translated, it gives CASSLSLARTHEQFF.

The chain carries TRBV29-1 and TRBJ1-2; D is ambiguous. The CDR3 has 13 amino acids. Germline V gene sequence: CDR1 SQVTM, CDR2 ANQGSEA. The V and J ends lost 6 bases and 8 bases respectively, with 19 bases between them. The CDR3 DNA is TGCAGCGTCAACCCTTCGGGCGACATCGGCTACACCTTC. Translation: CSVNPSGDIGYTF.

DNA for the CDR3: TGTGCCAGCAGCTTAAGACTAGCGGGGGGACCTCGCACAGATACGCAGTATTTT. Translated: CASSLRLAGGPRTDTQYF. The genes are TRBV7-9 and TRBJ2-3; the match to TRBD2 covers 13 bases. The germline V gene encodes CDR1 SEHNR and CDR2 FQNEAQ (reference sequence). The CDR3 sequence is 18 residues long. Trimming removed 2 bases from V and 1 base from J; junction bases left unmatched: 6.

The V call is TRBV25-1, the J call TRBJ2-1; D is uncertain. The CDR3 is made up of 11 amino acids. The V gene lost 3 bases and the J gene lost 7 bases, with 4 bases spanning the gap. Looked up from germline, CDR1 is MGHDK and CDR2 is SYGVNS. CDR3: CASSDRNEQFF. CDR3 nucleotides: TGTGCCAGCAGTGATCGTAATGAGCAGTTCTTC.

The count of this clone is one. The CDR3 DNA is TGTGCCAGCAGCTTGTGGGGAAATGAAAAACTGTTTTTT. Its translation is CASSLWGNEKLFF. V gene TRBV11-2 combines with J gene TRBJ1-4; no clear D gene. Germline V gives CDR1 SGHAT, CDR2 FQNNGV. V lost 3 bases and J lost 5, with 7 bases in between. CDR3 size: 13 residues.

This clone was detected a few times. The chain uses TRBV11-3 and TRBJ2-1, with 10 bases fitting TRBD1. Germline V gives CDR1 SGHNT, CDR2 YENEEA. The CDR3 spans 15 residues. Losses at the gene ends were 3 bases for V and 5 bases for J; bases not matched to a gene: 4. The CDR3 DNA sequence: TGTGCCAGCAGCTTTGGGACAGGGGAACACAATGAGCAGTTCTTC. This translates into CASSFGTGEHNEQFF.

The chain uses TRBV28 and TRBJ2-2, with D possibly called TRBD1 or TRBD2 (6 bases each). The CDR3 contains 15 residues. V lost 10 bases and J lost 4, with 19 bases in between. CDR1 and CDR2 from the germline V gene are MDHEN and SYDVKM. The CDR3: CATRWGAGPTGELFF. The CDR3 DNA reads as TGTGCCACCCGGTGGGGGGCAGGGCCCACCGGGGAGCTGTTTTTT.

The chain joins TRBV7-2 to TRBJ1-5, with TRBD1 identical over 9 bases. Germline V lookup: CDR1 SGHTA, CDR2 FQGNSA. This CDR3 is 15 amino acids long. The trim removed 5 bases at V and 3 bases at J, leaving 5 bases unmatched. The DNA for the CDR3 is TGTGCCAGCAGCCGGGGACAGGGCCTCAATCAGCCCCAGCATTTT. Its protein is CASSRGQGLNQPQHF.

The genes are TRBV5-1 and TRBJ2-5; a weak D match, TRBD1 (6 bases). CDR1 and CDR2 (germline): SGHRS, YFSETQ. The CDR3 has 14 residues. The V gene lost 0 bases and the J gene lost 4 bases, with 10 bases spanning the gap. CDR3 protein: CASSLGWGPETQYF. The CDR3 DNA reads as TGCGCCAGCAGCTTGGGCTGGGGGCCAGAGACCCAGTACTTC.

With respect to this clone: Additional DNA sequences in this sample encode the identical CDR3. The chain employs TRBV18 and TRBJ2-2; D possibly uses TRBD1 or TRBD2 (5 bases each). This CDR3 region has 15 residues. Germline V gene data show CDR1 as KGHSH and CDR2 as LQKENI. V shed 2 bases and J shed 0 bases, with 7 bases lying between them. CDR3 in DNA: TGTGCCAGCTCACCAGGGACCTCGAACACCGGGGAGCTGTTTTTT. This translates into CASSPGTSNTGELFF.

The gene calls are TRBV5-1 and TRBJ2-3; TRBD1 agrees at 9 bases. CDR1 and CDR2 from the germline V gene are SGHRS and YFSETQ. The CDR3 sequence is 16 residues long. The junction had 7 bases not matched to a gene; V was cut back by 4 bases and J by 1 base. The CDR3: CASSRGQGMGTDTQYF. The CDR3 bases are TGCGCCAGCAGCCGCGGACAGGGGATGGGCACAGATACGCAGTATTTT.